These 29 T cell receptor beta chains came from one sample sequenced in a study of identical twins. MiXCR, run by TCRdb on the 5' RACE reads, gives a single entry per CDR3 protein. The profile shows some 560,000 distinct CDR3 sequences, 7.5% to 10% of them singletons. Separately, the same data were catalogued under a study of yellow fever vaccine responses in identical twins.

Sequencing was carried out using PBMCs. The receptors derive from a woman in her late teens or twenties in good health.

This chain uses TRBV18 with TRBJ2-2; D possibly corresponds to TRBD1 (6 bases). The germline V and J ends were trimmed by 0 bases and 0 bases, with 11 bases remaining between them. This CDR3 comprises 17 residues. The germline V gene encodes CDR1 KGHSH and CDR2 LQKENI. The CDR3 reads CASSPPMGAPNTGELFF. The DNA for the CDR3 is TGTGCCAGCTCACCACCGATGGGGGCTCCGAACACCGGGGAGCTGTTTTTT.

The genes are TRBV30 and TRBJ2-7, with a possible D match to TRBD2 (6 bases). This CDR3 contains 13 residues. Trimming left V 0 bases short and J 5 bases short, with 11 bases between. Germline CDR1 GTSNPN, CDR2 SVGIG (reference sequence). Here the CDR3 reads CAWSVRRDHEQYF. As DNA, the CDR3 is TGTGCCTGGAGTGTTAGGAGGGACCACGAGCAGTACTTC.

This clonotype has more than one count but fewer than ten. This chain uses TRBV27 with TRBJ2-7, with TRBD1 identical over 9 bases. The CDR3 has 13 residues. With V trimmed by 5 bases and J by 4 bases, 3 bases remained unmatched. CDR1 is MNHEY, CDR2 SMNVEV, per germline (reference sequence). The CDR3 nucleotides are TGTGCCAGCAGTAAACAGGGGGCTTACGAGCAGTACTTC. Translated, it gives CASSKQGAYEQYF.

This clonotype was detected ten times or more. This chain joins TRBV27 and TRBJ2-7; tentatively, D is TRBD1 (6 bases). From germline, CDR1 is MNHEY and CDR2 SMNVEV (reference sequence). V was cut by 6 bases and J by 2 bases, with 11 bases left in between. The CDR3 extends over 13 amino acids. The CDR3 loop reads CASRGQLAYEQYF. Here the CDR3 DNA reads TGTGCCAGCAGGGGACAACTCGCCTACGAGCAGTACTTC.

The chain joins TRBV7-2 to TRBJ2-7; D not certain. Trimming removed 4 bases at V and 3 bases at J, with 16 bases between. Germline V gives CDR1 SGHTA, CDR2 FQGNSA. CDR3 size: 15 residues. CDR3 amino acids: CASSSRTGSHYEQYF. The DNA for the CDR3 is TGTGCCAGCAGCTCAAGGACGGGTTCCCACTACGAGCAGTACTTC.

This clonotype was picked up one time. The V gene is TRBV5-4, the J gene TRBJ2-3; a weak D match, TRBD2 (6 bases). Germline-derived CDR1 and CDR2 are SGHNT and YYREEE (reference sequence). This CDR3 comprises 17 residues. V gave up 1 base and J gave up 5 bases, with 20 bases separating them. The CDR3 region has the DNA TGTGCCAGCAGCTTGTGGAGGGTGGGGAGCGTGGAAGATACGCAGTATTTT. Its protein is CASSLWRVGSVEDTQYF.

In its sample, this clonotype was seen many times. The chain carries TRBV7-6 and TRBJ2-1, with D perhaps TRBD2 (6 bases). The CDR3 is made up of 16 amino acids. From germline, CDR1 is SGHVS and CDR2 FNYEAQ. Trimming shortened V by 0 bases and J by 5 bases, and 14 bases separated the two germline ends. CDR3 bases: TGTGCCAGCAGCTTAGCTTGGAGGGCCCGCGACAATGAGCAGTTCTTC. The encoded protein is CASSLAWRARDNEQFF.

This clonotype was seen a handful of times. The CDR3 coding sequence is TGTGCCAGCAGTGCTCAGGGGAGAGGCGAGCAGTACTTC. Translation: CASSAQGRGEQYF. V gene TRBV2 combines with J gene TRBJ2-7, with D tentatively TRBD1 (6 bases). This CDR3 is 13 amino acids long. V dropped 4 bases and J dropped 6 bases, with 13 bases sitting between them. Germline CDR1 SNHLY, CDR2 FYNNEI. The entire variable domain, with the rest obtained from reference TRBV2 and TRBJ2-7, is as follows: EPEVTQTPSHQVTQMGQEVILRCVPISNHLYFYWYRQILGQKVEFLVSFYNNEISEKSEIFDDQFSVERPDGSNFTLKIRSTKLEDSAMYFCASSAQGRGEQYFGPGTRLTVT.

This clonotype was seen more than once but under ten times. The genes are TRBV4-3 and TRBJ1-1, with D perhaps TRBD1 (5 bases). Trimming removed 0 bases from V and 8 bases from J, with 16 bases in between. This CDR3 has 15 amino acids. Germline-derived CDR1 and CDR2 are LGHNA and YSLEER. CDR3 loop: CASSQDLGVGWEAFF. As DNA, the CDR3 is TGCGCCAGCAGCCAAGATTTAGGGGTGGGTTGGGAAGCTTTCTTT.

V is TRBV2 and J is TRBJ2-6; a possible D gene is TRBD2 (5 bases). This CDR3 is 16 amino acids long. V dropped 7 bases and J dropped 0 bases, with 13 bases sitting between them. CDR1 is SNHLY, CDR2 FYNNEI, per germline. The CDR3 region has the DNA TGTGCCAGCATGGTTTCGGGGTTCTCTGGGGCCAACGTCCTGACTTTC. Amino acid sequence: CASMVSGFSGANVLTF.

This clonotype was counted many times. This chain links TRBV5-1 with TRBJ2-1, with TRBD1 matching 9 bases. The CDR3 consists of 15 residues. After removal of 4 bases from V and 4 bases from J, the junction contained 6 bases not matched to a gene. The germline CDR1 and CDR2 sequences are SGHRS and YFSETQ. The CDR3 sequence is CASSKGQGPYNEQFF. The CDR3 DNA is TGCGCCAGCAGCAAGGGACAGGGCCCATACAATGAGCAGTTCTTC.

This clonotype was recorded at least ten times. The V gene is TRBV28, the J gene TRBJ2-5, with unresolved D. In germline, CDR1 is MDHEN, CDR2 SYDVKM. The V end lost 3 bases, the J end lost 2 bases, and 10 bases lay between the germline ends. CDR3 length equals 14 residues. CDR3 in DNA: TGTGCCAGCAGTTTCGGCCAGTCGCAAGAGACCCAGTACTTC. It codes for CASSFGQSQETQYF.

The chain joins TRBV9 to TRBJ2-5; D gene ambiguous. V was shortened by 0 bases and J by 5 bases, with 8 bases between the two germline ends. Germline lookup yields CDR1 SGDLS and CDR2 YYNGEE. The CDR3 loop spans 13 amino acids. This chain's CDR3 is CASSVGNRETQYF. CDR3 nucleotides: TGTGCCAGCAGCGTAGGTAACCGGGAGACCCAGTACTTC.

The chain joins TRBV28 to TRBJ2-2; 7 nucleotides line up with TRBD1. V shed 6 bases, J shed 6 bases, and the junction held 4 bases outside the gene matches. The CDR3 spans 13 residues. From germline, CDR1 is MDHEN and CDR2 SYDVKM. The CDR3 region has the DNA TGTGCCAGCAGACTAGGGGGCCCCGGGGAGCTGTTTTTT. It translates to CASRLGGPGELFF. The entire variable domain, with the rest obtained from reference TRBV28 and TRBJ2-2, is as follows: DVKVTQSSRYLVKRTGEKVFLECVQDMDHENMFWYRQDPGLGLRLIYFSYDVKMKEKGDIPEGYSVSREKKERFSLILESASTNQTSMYLCASRLGGPGELFFGEGSRLTVL.

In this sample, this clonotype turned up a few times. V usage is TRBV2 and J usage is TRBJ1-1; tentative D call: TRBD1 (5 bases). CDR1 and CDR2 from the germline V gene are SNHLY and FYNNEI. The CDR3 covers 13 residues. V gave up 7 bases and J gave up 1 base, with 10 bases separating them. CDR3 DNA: TGTGCCAGCACCCGGACAACGAACACTGAAGCTTTCTTT. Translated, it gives CASTRTTNTEAFF.

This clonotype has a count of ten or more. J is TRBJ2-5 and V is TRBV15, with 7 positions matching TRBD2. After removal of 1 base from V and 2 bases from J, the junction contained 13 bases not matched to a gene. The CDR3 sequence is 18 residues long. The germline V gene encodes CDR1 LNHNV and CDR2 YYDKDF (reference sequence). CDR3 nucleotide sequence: TGTGCCACCAGCAGAGGAGGAGCGGGACCTATCAAACAAGAGACCCAGTACTTC. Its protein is CATSRGGAGPIKQETQYF.

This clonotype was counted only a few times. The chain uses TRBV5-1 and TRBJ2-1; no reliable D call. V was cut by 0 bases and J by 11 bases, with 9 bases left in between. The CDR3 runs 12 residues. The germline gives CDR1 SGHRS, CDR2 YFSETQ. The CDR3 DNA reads TGCGCCAGCAGCTTGGATGACGGTCAGCAGTTCTTC. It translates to CASSLDDGQQFF. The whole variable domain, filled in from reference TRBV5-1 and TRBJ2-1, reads KAGVTQTPRYLIKTRGQQVTLSCSPISGHRSVSWYQQTPGQGLQFLFEYFSETQRNKGNFPGRFSGRQFSNSRSEMNVSTLELGDSALYLCASSLDDGQQFFGPGTRLTVL.

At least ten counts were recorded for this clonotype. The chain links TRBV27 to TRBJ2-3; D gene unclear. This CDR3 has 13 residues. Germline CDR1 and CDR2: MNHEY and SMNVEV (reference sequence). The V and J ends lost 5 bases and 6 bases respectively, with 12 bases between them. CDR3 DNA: TGTGCCAGCAGTCCCATTCGTCGGGATACGCAGTATTTT. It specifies CASSPIRRDTQYF.

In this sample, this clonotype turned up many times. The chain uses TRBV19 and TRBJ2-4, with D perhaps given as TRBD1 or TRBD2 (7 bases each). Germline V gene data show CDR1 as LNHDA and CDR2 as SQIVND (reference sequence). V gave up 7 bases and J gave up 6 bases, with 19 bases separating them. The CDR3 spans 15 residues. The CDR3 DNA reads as TGTGCCAGTACCCCGCAGGGGGGGCCGATAAACATTCAGTACTTC. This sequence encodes CASTPQGGPINIQYF.

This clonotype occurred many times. The CDR3 protein is CASSLVGAGYNEQFF. The CDR3 DNA sequence: TGTGCCAGCAGCTTAGTGGGGGCTGGGTACAATGAGCAGTTCTTC. V and J are TRBV7-9 and TRBJ2-1; TRBD1 might be the D (6 bases). Germline V gene lookup returns CDR1 SEHNR and CDR2 FQNEAQ (reference sequence). The CDR3 extends over 15 amino acids. Trimming removed 1 base at V and 4 bases at J, with 11 bases between.

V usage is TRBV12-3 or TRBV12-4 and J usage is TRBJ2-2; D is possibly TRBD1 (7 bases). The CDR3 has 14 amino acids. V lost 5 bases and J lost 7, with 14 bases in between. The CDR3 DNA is TGTGCCAGCAGTCCTAGACAGGGAGGCGGGGAGCTGTTTTTT. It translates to CASSPRQGGGELFF.

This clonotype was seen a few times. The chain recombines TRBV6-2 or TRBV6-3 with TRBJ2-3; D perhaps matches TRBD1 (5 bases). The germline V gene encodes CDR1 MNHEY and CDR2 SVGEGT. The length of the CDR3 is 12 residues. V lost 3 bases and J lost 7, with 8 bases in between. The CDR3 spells CASSYGANTQYF. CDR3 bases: TGTGCCAGCAGTTATGGGGCAAATACGCAGTATTTT.

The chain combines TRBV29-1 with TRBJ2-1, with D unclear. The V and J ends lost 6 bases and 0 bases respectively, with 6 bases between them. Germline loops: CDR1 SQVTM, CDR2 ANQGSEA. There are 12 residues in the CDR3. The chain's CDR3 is CSVRSSYNEQFF. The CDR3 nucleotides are TGCAGCGTCAGGAGCTCCTACAATGAGCAGTTCTTC.

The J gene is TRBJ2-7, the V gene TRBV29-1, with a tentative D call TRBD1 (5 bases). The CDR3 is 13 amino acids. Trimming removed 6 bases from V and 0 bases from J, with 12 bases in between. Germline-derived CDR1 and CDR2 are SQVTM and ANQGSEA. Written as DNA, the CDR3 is TGCAGCGTCGGACAACCCCTCTCCTACGAGCAGTACTTC. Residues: CSVGQPLSYEQYF.

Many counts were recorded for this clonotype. The CDR3 here is CASTGRKENPNYGYTF. CDR3 coding DNA: TGTGCCAGCACTGGACGCAAGGAAAATCCTAACTATGGCTACACCTTC. J is TRBJ1-2 and V is TRBV6-1, with unresolved D. V was shortened by 7 bases and J by 0 bases, with 18 bases between the two germline ends. The CDR3 totals 16 residues. The V gene's germline CDR1 is MNHNS and CDR2 SASEGT.

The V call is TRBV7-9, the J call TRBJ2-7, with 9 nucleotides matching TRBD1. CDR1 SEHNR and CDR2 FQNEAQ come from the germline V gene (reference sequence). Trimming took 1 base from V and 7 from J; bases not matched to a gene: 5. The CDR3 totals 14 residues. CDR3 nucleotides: TGTGCCAGCAGCTTAGGACAGGGGACAGGGGAGCAGTACTTC. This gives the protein CASSLGQGTGEQYF.

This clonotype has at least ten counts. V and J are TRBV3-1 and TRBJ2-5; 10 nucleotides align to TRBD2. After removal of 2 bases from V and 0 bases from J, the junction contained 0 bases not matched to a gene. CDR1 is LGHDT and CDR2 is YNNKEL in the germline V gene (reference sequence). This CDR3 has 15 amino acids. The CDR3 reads CASSQLAGDQETQYF. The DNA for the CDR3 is TGTGCCAGCAGCCAACTAGCGGGAGACCAAGAGACCCAGTACTTC.

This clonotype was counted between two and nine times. The CDR3 here is CSVEDRTSGSLDEQFF. The CDR3 DNA follows: TGCAGCGTTGAAGATCGGACTAGCGGGAGTTTGGATGAGCAGTTCTTC. This chain uses TRBV29-1 with TRBJ2-1; TRBD2 aligns across 13 bases. The V and J ends lost 0 bases and 8 bases, in that order; junction bases with no gene match: 7. There are 16 residues in the CDR3. Germline V CDR1 and CDR2: SQVTM, ANQGSEA.

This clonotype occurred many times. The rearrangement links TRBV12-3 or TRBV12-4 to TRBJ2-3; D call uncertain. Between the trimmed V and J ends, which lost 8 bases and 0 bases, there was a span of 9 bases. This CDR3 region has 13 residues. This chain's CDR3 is CASDGASTDTQYF. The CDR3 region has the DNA TGTGCCAGCGACGGTGCTAGCACAGATACGCAGTATTTT.